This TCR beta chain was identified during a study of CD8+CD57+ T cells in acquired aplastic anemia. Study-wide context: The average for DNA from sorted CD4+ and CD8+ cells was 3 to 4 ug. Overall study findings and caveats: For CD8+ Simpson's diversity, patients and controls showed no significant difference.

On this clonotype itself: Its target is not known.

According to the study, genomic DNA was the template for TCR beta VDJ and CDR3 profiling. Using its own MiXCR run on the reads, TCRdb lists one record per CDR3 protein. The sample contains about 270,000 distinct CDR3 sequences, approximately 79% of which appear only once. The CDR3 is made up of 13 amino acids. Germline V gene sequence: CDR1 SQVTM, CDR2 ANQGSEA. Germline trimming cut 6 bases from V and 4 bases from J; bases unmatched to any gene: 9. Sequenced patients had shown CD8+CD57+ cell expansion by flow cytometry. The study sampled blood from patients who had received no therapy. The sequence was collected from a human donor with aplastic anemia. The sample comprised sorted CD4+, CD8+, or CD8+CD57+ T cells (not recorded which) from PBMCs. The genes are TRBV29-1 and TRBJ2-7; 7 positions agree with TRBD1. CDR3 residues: CSVLQGVGYEQYF. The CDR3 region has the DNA TGCAGCGTGCTCCAGGGGGTCGGATACGAGCAGTACTTC.